This T cell receptor beta chain appears in the sequencing data of a study of blood T cell repertoires in COVID-19. The protocol was immunoSEQ multiplex PCR, while the TCRdb copy is restricted to in-frame clones and leaves out a portion. The table shows approximately 300,000 clones, with approximately 86% occurring only once. Looked up from germline, CDR1 is MGHRA and CDR2 is YSYEKL. The CDR3 runs 15 residues. J gave up 7 bases and V 0 bases, and 5 bases lay outside the gene matches. This clonotype originated in a woman between 45 and 65 years old with active or convalescent COVID-19. The specimen sequenced was peripheral blood. The gene calls are TRBV4-1 and TRBJ2-1, with 8 bases fitting TRBD1. The CDR3 here is CASSQDRGRKNEQFF. The CDR3 DNA sequence: TGCGCCAGCAGCCAAGACAGGGGGCGCAAAAATGAGCAGTTCTTC.